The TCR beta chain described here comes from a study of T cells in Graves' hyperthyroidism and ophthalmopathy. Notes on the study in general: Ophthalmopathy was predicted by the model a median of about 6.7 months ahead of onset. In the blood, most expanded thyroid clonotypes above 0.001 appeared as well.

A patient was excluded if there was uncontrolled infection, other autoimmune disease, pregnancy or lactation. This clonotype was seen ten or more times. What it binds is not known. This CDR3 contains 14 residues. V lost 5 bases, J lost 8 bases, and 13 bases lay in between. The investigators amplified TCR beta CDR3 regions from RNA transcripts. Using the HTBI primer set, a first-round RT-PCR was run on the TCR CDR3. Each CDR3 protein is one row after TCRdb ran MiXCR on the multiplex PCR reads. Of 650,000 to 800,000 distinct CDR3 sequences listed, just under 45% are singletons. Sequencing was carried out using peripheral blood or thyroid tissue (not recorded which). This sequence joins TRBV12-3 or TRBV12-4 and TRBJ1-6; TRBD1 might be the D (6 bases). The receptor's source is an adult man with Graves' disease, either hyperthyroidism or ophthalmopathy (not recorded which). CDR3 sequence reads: CASSQTGLDSPLHF. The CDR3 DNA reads TGTGCCAGCAGTCAGACAGGCTTGGATTCACCCCTCCACTTT.